The rows below give T cell receptor beta chains drawn from one sample of a study of T cell changes during pregnancy in multiple sclerosis. Using immunoSEQ multiplex PCR, the repertoire was profiled, and TCRdb retains in-frame clones only, with some absent. The data hold roughly 58,000 clones, with roughly 92% observed a single time. The starting material was CD8+ T cells from peripheral blood mononuclear cells, obtained in the third trimester of pregnancy. These receptors came from a female donor with multiple sclerosis, enrolled in a pregnancy study. Each CDR3 is given with its conserved first and last residue. A D gene is named only where the DNA matches it firmly. Not all rows give a size; the values are once, few, many and, for expanded clones, a class.

d_gene	j_gene	v_gene	abundance	CDR3nt	CDR3aa
-	TRBJ2-3	TRBV27	-	TGTGCCAGCAGTATGATCACAGGATTGGGTACAGATACGCAGTATTTT	CASSMITGLGTDTQYF
TRBD2	TRBJ2-5	TRBV5-4	-	TGTGCCAGCAGCTTCTTAGCGGGAGGGCAAGAGACCCAGTACTTC	CASSFLAGGQETQYF
TRBD2	TRBJ2-7	TRBV19	once	TGTGCCAGTAGTAAGCGGGATGTATACGAGCAGTACTTC	CASSKRDVYEQYF
TRBD2	TRBJ2-1	TRBV6-4	few	TGTGCCAGCAGTGACTCACCTAGCGGTGAGAATGAGCAGTTCTTC	CASSDSPSGENEQFF
-	TRBJ2-1	TRBV7-2	-	TGTGCCAGCAGCCCCCCGGGACTTCTCAATGAGCAGTTCTTC	CASSPPGLLNEQFF
TRBD1	TRBJ2-7	TRBV2	-	TGTGCCAGCAGTGAAGGGACAGGGATTTCCTACGAGCAGTACTTC	CASSEGTGISYEQYF
-	TRBJ1-5	TRBV19	-	TGTGCCAGTAGTGTGACAGGAGAAGCCCGTTTAGAGCATTTT	CASSVTGEARLEHF
-	TRBJ1-2	TRBV6-5	-	TGTGCCAGCAGTGCAACGGAGAACTATGGCTACACCTTC	CASSATENYGYTF
TRBD1	TRBJ1-5	TRBV7-9	-	TGTGCCAGCAGCTTAACAGGGGGCAATCAGCCCCAGCATTTT	CASSLTGGNQPQHF
TRBD1	TRBJ1-1	TRBV6-5	-	TGTGCCAGCAGTGCCGGGACAGGGGGTTTCACTGAAGCTTTCTTT	CASSAGTGGFTEAFF
TRBD1	TRBJ1-2	TRBV6-5	-	TGTGCCAGCAGCGCGGGACAGGGAGACGGCTACACCTTC	CASSAGQGDGYTF
TRBD1	TRBJ2-7	TRBV29-1	-	TGCAGCGTTGAAGCCGGACAGGCCTACGAGCAGTACTTC	CSVEAGQAYEQYF
TRBD2	TRBJ2-7	TRBV5-1	-	TGCGCCAGCAGCTTGGCCTTCGGCGGGAGGAATCAAGACGAGCAGTACTTC	CASSLAFGGRNQDEQYF
TRBD2	TRBJ2-7	TRBV27	-	TGTGCCAGCAGGGAAGGGACTAGCGGGGTATACGAGCAGTACTTC	CASREGTSGVYEQYF
-	TRBJ2-5	TRBV7-9	-	TGTGCCAGCAGCTTACAAAGCGTCCGGACAGCCCACGAGACCCAGTACTTC	CASSLQSVRTAHETQYF
TRBD2	TRBJ2-3	TRBV27	-	TGTGCCAGCAGTCTGCGGGAGGGACGCACAGATACGCAGTATTTT	CASSLREGRTDTQYF
TRBD2	TRBJ2-1	TRBV7-6	medium-sized	TGTGCCAGCAGCTTGGGGACTAGCGGCCTGGGGCGCAATGAGCAGTTCTTC	CASSLGTSGLGRNEQFF
TRBD1	TRBJ2-3	TRBV5-1	-	TGCGCCAGCAGCCCGGGGACAGGGGGCGCAGATACGCAGTATTTT	CASSPGTGGADTQYF
TRBD2	TRBJ2-7	TRBV5-1	-	TGCGCCAGCACCCCACCGCAGCGGGAGGGTTACGAGCAGTACTTC	CASTPPQREGYEQYF
-	TRBJ2-4	TRBV4-1	once	TGCGCCAGCAGCCACTCCGCCGGTCAGTACTTC	CASSHSAGQYF
TRBD1	TRBJ2-5	TRBV7-2	-	TGTGCCAGCAGCTTCGAACCCGGGACAGGGAGTGGGACCCAGTACTTC	CASSFEPGTGSGTQYF
-	TRBJ1-5	TRBV4-2	-	TGTGCCAGCAGCCAAGCCCGTAATGGGGCTCAGCCCCAGCATTTT	CASSQARNGAQPQHF
TRBD2	TRBJ2-1	TRBV13	-	TGTGCCAGCAAAGGGTTTGGACTAGCGGGGAAGACTTACAATGAGCAGTTCTTC	CASKGFGLAGKTYNEQFF
TRBD2	TRBJ2-2	TRBV7-9	-	TGTGCCAGCAGCTTCGGGGGGGGCACCGGGGAGCTGTTTTTT	CASSFGGGTGELFF
-	TRBJ2-2	TRBV5-6	-	TGTGCCAGCAGCTTAATAGGGAGATATACCGGGGAGCTGTTTTTT	CASSLIGRYTGELFF
-	TRBJ2-7	TRBV9	-	TGTGCCAGCAGCGTAGCAGTAGGGGCCTACGAGCAGTACTTC	CASSVAVGAYEQYF
-	TRBJ2-1	TRBV4-3	-	TGCGCCAGCAGCCAAGATGCGGCTAGAAGAAACAATGAGCAGTTCTTC	CASSQDAARRNNEQFF
-	TRBJ1-2	TRBV11-2	-	TGTGCCAGCAGCTTAACCGGGGGGGCCTATGGCTACACCTTC	CASSLTGGAYGYTF
TRBD1	TRBJ1-1	TRBV5-4	-	TGTGCCAGCAGCGCCGGACAGGGGAGGAACACTGAAGCTTTCTTT	CASSAGQGRNTEAFF